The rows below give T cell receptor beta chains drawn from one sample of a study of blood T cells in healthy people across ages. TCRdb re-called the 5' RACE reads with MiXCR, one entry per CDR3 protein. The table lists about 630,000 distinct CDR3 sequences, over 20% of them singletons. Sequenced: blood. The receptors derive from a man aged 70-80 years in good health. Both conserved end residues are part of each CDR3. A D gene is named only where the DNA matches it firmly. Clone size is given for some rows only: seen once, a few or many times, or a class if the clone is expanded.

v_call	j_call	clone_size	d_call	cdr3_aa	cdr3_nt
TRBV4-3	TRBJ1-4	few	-	CASSQEPGRRFEKLFF	TGCGCCAGCAGCCAAGAACCGGGAAGGAGGTTCGAAAAACTGTTTTTT
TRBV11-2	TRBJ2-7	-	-	CASSPVGPEQYF	TGTGCCAGCAGCCCCGTGGGGCCCGAGCAGTACTTC
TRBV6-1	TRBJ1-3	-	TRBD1	CASSQDREDYPGNTIYF	TGTGCCAGCAGTCAGGACAGGGAGGATTACCCTGGAAACACCATATATTTT
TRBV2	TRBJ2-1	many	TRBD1	CASSARGHEQFF	TGTGCCAGCAGTGCAAGGGGGCATGAGCAGTTCTTC
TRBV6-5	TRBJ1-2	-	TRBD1	CASSEGGGQNYGYTF	TGTGCCAGCAGCGAGGGAGGGGGCCAGAACTATGGCTACACCTTC
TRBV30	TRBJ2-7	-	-	CAWEQVASYEQYF	TGTGCCTGGGAGCAGGTCGCCTCCTACGAGCAGTACTTC
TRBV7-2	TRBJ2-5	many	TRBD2	CASSSGLVPIQETQYF	TGTGCCAGCAGCTCAGGACTAGTCCCCATCCAAGAGACCCAGTACTTC
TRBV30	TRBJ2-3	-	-	CAWSVSDTQYF	TGTGCCTGGAGTGTTTCGGATACGCAGTATTTT
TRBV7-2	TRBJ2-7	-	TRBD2	CASSLAISGSYEQYF	TGTGCCAGCAGCTTAGCGATTAGCGGGAGCTACGAGCAGTACTTC
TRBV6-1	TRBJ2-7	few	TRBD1	CASSEVVTGTAPYEQYF	TGTGCCAGCAGTGAAGTCGTGACAGGGACGGCACCCTACGAGCAGTACTTC
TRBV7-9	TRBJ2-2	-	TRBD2	CASSFPSGPNTGELFF	TGTGCCAGCAGCTTCCCTAGCGGGCCGAACACCGGGGAGCTGTTTTTT
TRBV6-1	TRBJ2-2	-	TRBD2	CASSEGRLAGVGELFF	TGTGCCAGCAGTGAAGGGAGACTAGCGGGAGTCGGGGAGCTGTTTTTT
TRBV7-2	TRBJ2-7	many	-	CASSYLSGAGEQYF	TGTGCCAGCAGCTACTTGTCCGGGGCCGGCGAGCAGTACTTC
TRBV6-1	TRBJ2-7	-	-	CASRELHGGWYEQYF	TGTGCCAGCAGAGAACTACATGGGGGGTGGTACGAGCAGTACTTC
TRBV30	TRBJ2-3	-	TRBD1	CAWSRTGSTDTQYF	TGTGCCTGGAGTAGGACAGGGAGCACAGATACGCAGTATTTT
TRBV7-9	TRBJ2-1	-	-	CASSLEGGSNEQFF	TGTGCCAGCAGCTTAGAAGGAGGGAGCAATGAGCAGTTCTTC
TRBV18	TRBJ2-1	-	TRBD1	CASSPRQGANEQFF	TGTGCCAGCTCACCACGGCAGGGGGCGAATGAGCAGTTCTTC
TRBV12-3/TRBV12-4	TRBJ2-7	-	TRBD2	CASTLAGAYEQYF	TGTGCCAGCACCCTAGCGGGAGCCTACGAGCAGTACTTC
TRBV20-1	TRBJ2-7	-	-	CSASYGRVGYEQYF	TGCAGTGCTAGTTACGGAAGAGTTGGGTACGAGCAGTACTTC
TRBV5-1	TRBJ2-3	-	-	CASSFLAANTDTQYF	TGCGCCAGCAGCTTTCTCGCGGCCAACACAGATACGCAGTATTTT
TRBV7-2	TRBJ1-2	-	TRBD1	CASSLAGTGYHDGYTF	TGTGCCAGCAGCTTAGCGGGGACAGGGTATCACGATGGCTACACCTTC
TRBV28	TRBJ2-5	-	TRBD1	CASSPGTGMSKTQYF	TGTGCCAGCAGTCCGGGGACAGGGATGTCCAAGACCCAGTACTTC
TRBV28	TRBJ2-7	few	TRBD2	CASNLGGGLGSEQYF	TGTGCCAGCAATCTCGGGGGGGGACTTGGCTCCGAGCAGTACTTC
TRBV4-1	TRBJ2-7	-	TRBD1	CASSQGKGQGFEQYF	TGCGCCAGCAGCCAAGGGAAGGGACAGGGTTTCGAGCAGTACTTC
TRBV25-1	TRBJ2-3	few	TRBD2	CASSPTRTSGRITDTQYF	TGTGCCAGCAGTCCCACCCGAACTAGCGGGAGGATCACAGATACGCAGTATTTT
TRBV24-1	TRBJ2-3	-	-	CATSDGQLDTQYF	TGTGCCACCAGTGACGGACAATTAGATACGCAGTATTTT
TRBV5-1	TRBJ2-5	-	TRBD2	CASSLGLAGRGKETQYF	TGCGCCAGCAGCTTGGGTTTGGCCGGGAGGGGCAAGGAGACCCAGTACTTC
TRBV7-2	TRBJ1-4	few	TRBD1	CASSRDRGREKLFF	TGTGCCAGCAGCCGGGACAGGGGAAGGGAAAAACTGTTTTTT
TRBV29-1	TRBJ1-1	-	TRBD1	CSGKTGTFTEAFF	TGCAGCGGGAAGACAGGGACGTTCACTGAAGCTTTCTTT
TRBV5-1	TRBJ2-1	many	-	CASSLVAGNNEQFF	TGCGCCAGCAGCTTGGTTGCGGGAAACAATGAGCAGTTCTTC
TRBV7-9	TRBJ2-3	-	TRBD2	CATGTSSTPDTQYF	TGTGCCACTGGGACTAGCTCAACCCCAGATACGCAGTATTTT
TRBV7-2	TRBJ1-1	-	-	CASSLARARTEAFF	TGTGCCAGCAGCTTAGCGAGGGCGAGGACTGAAGCTTTCTTT
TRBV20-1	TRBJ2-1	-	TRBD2	CSARENRGLARYNEQFF	TGCAGTGCTAGAGAAAATAGGGGACTAGCTCGTTACAATGAGCAGTTCTTC
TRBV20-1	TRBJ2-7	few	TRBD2	CSARSREGDEQYF	TGCAGTGCTAGATCCCGGGAGGGAGACGAGCAGTACTTC
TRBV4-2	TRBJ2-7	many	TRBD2	CASSQDTGLGSEQYF	TGTGCCAGCAGCCAAGATACAGGACTAGGGTCCGAGCAGTACTTC
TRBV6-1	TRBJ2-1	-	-	CASSTRATAKYTSYNEQFF	TGTGCCAGCAGCACCCGTGCTACAGCGAAATACACGTCCTACAATGAGCAGTTCTTC
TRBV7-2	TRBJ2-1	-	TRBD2	CASSPESRGGTSNEQFF	TGTGCCAGCAGCCCGGAGTCGCGGGGGGGGACATCCAATGAGCAGTTCTTC
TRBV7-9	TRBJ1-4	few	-	CASSQAVGEKLFF	TGTGCCAGCTCCCAGGCAGTGGGTGAAAAACTGTTTTTT
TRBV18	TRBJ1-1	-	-	CASSPQGTNTEAFF	TGTGCCAGCTCACCACAGGGGACGAACACTGAAGCTTTCTTT
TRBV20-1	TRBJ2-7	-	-	CSATAPMAYEQYF	TGCAGTGCTACAGCTCCGATGGCCTACGAGCAGTACTTC
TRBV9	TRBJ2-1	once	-	CASSVGGRGEQFF	TGTGCCAGCAGCGTCGGAGGCCGAGGGGAGCAGTTCTTC
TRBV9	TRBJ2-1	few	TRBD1	CASSAGDSSYNEQFF	TGTGCCAGCAGCGCAGGGGACAGCTCCTACAATGAGCAGTTCTTC
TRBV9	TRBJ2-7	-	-	CASSGEYPYEQYF	TGTGCCAGCAGCGGGGAGTATCCCTACGAGCAGTACTTC
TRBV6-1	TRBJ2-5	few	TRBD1	CASSTSRDRGATQTQYF	TGTGCCAGCAGTACGTCCCGGGACAGGGGTGCTACGCAGACCCAGTACTTC
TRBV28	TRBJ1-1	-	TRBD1	CASSYQTGVNTEAFF	TGTGCCAGCAGCTACCAAACAGGGGTGAACACTGAAGCTTTCTTT
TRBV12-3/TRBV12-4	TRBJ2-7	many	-	CASSLSAGEQYF	TGTGCCAGCAGTCTATCAGCGGGCGAGCAGTACTTC
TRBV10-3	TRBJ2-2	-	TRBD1	CAISARQGNTGELFF	TGTGCCATCAGTGCACGACAGGGGAACACCGGGGAGCTGTTTTTT
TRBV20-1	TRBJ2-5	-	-	CSASAAQGQETQYF	TGCAGTGCCTCCGCTGCCCAGGGCCAAGAGACCCAGTACTTC
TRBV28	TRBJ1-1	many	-	CASRPQGGWSNTEAFF	TGTGCCAGCAGACCCCAAGGGGGATGGTCGAACACTGAAGCTTTCTTT
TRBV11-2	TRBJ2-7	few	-	CASSLAPWTDYEQYF	TGTGCCAGCAGCTTAGCCCCCTGGACGGACTACGAGCAGTACTTC
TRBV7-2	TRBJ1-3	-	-	CASSLDGLPGNTIYF	TGTGCCAGCAGCTTGGACGGCCTTCCGGGAAACACCATATATTTT
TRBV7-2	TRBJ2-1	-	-	CASSVRGYNEQFF	TGTGCCAGCAGCGTAAGGGGGTACAATGAGCAGTTCTTC
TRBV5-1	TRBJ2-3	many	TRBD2	CASSDDSAGMDTQYF	TGCGCCAGCAGCGATGACTCAGCGGGGATGGATACGCAGTATTTT
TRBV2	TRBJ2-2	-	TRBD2	CASSASGNTGELFF	TGTGCCAGCAGCGCTAGCGGAAACACCGGGGAGCTGTTTTTT
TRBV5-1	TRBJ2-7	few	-	CASGSGTVTYEQYF	TGCGCCAGCGGCAGCGGGACAGTCACCTACGAGCAGTACTTC
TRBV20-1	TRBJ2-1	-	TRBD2	CSATGSGSWNEQFF	TGCAGTGCTACTGGTAGCGGGAGTTGGAATGAGCAGTTCTTC
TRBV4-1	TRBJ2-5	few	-	CASSLQSGGMYQETQYF	TGCGCCAGCAGCCTGCAATCGGGCGGGATGTACCAAGAGACCCAGTACTTC
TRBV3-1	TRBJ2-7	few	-	CASSQDWAVSSYEQYF	TGTGCCAGCAGCCAAGATTGGGCGGTAAGCTCCTACGAGCAGTACTTC
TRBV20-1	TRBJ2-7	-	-	CSAPRGIGSSYEQYF	TGCAGTGCGCCTCGGGGGATCGGGAGCTCCTACGAGCAGTACTTC